These 22 T cell receptor beta chains originate from one sample sequenced in a study of blood T cell repertoires in COVID-19. Sequenced by immunoSEQ multiplex PCR; TCRdb stores in-frame clones only, minus some. Seen here are some 290,000 clones, roughly 91% observed once, and the top ten hold around 10%. Sequenced input: peripheral blood. These receptor sequences come from a woman aged 25 to 39 with COVID-19, enrolled during active disease.

The chain links TRBV19 to TRBJ2-2; D is possibly TRBD2 (7 bases). The CDR3 has 15 residues. Deletions cut 4 bases from V and 5 bases from J, with 14 bases between. The germline CDR1 and CDR2 sequences are LNHDA and SQIVND (reference sequence). CDR3: CASSTIQGGTGELFF. In nucleotides, the CDR3 is TGTGCCAGTAGTACTATACAGGGAGGGACCGGGGAGCTGTTTTTT.

V gene TRBV11-2 combines with J gene TRBJ1-2; the D is unclear. Germline V CDR1 and CDR2: SGHAT, FQNNGV. The CDR3 runs 12 residues. V was shortened by 3 bases and J by 2 bases, with 4 bases between the two germline ends. The CDR3 is CASSFRNYGYTF. The DNA of the CDR3 is TGTGCCAGCAGCTTCAGAAACTATGGCTACACCTTC.

This sequence joins TRBV18 and TRBJ1-1, with a weak D call TRBD1 (5 bases). This CDR3 contains 15 residues. Trimming took off 1 base at V and 1 base at J, with 10 bases between the two ends. The germline gives CDR1 KGHSH, CDR2 LQKENI. CDR3 in DNA: TGTGCCAGCTCACCACGTGGCCAGGGGAACACTGAAGCTTTCTTT. This gives the protein CASSPRGQGNTEAFF.

This clone was seen just once. The chain uses TRBV2 and TRBJ2-5, with a tentative D call TRBD2 (6 bases). In germline, CDR1 is SNHLY, CDR2 FYNNEI. The ends were cut back, 5 bases at V and 3 bases at J, with 13 bases in the middle. The CDR3 is 14 amino acids. The CDR3 sequence is CASSYRDFEETQYF. CDR3 sequence (DNA): TGTGCCAGCAGTTACCGGGACTTCGAAGAGACCCAGTACTTC.

The chain uses TRBV18 and TRBJ2-1; D gene unclear. This CDR3 is built from 13 residues. V was shortened by 1 base and J by 9 bases, with 10 bases between the two germline ends. CDR1 and CDR2 (germline): KGHSH, LQKENI. As DNA, the CDR3 is TGTGCCAGCTCACCACTGAGTGTTGGTGAGCAGTTCTTC. It yields the protein CASSPLSVGEQFF.

The chain links TRBV5-1 to TRBJ1-1; the D is unclear. Trimming shortened V by 5 bases and J by 4 bases, and 15 bases separated the two germline ends. The CDR3 is 14 residues long. Germline V CDR1 and CDR2: SGHRS, YFSETQ. The CDR3 coding sequence is TGCGCCAGCAGTCCTACGGCGGGAACCACTGAAGCTTTCTTT. Amino acids: CASSPTAGTTEAFF. The variable domain in full, completed from reference TRBV5-1 and TRBJ1-1, reads KAGVTQTPRYLIKTRGQQVTLSCSPISGHRSVSWYQQTPGQGLQFLFEYFSETQRNKGNFPGRFSGRQFSNSRSEMNVSTLELGDSALYLCASSPTAGTTEAFFGQGTRLTVV.

The gene calls are TRBV6-5 and TRBJ2-2, with D unresolved. The CDR3 contains 13 residues. Germline CDR1 and CDR2: MNHEY and SVGAGI. V lost 2 bases and J lost 1, with 2 bases in between. The CDR3 protein is CASSYQNTGELFF. CDR3 nucleotide sequence: TGTGCCAGCAGTTACCAGAACACCGGGGAGCTGTTTTTT.

The V call is TRBV6-4, the J call TRBJ2-7, with a weak D call TRBD1 (5 bases). Deletions cut 11 bases from V and 0 bases from J, with 17 bases between. Germline V gene sequence: CDR1 MRHNA, CDR2 SNTAGT. CDR3 length equals 14 residues. CDR3 amino acids: CAPDPQGSSYEQYF. CDR3 nucleotides: TGTGCCCCTGACCCGCAGGGATCCTCCTACGAGCAGTACTTC.

The rearrangement uses TRBV4-1 and TRBJ1-3, with TRBD1 matching over 7 bases. The V gene end was trimmed by 1 base and the J gene end by 4 bases; junction bases not matched to a gene: 10. This CDR3 contains 17 residues. Germline assignment: CDR1 MGHRA and CDR2 YSYEKL. CDR3 coding DNA: TGCGCCAGCAGCCAAGCGGGGCAGGGGGAAGGGGGAAACACCATATATTTT. Translation gives CASSQAGQGEGGNTIYF.

Worth noting for this clone: An end of the junction does not agree with germline; a read error may underlie this. The chain is built from TRBV6-2 or TRBV6-3 and TRBJ2-6, with TRBD2 matching 9 bases. Germline values: CDR1 MNHEY, CDR2 SVGEGT. This CDR3 comprises 16 residues. In nucleotides, the CDR3 is TGTGCCAGCACCCCAGGTTTGATAGCGGGGGCCAACGTCCTGGCTTTC. Translating it yields CASTPGLIAGANVLAF.

The V gene is TRBV6-1, the J gene TRBJ1-4; D is unresolved. CDR1 and CDR2 from the germline V gene are MNHNS and SASEGT. Trimming removed 3 bases from V and 4 bases from J, with 15 bases in between. The CDR3 has 16 amino acids. This CDR3 is CASSDLASVFNEKLFF. Here the CDR3 DNA reads TGTGCCAGCAGTGACCTGGCAAGCGTTTTTAATGAAAAACTGTTTTTT.

The chain uses TRBV19 and TRBJ1-2; 7 bases map to TRBD1. Germline V gene sequence: CDR1 LNHDA, CDR2 SQIVND (reference sequence). Trimming removed 6 bases from V and 2 bases from J; junction bases left unmatched: 6. This CDR3 is 14 amino acids long. CDR3 nucleotides: TGTGCCAGTAGCCCTTCGACAGGGAACTATGGCTACACCTTC. Encoded protein: CASSPSTGNYGYTF.

The genes are TRBV27 and TRBJ2-1; D unresolved. The length of the CDR3 is 12 residues. V dropped 4 bases and J dropped 7 bases, with 8 bases sitting between them. From germline, CDR1 is MNHEY and CDR2 SMNVEV (reference sequence). The CDR3 bases are TGTGCCAGCAGTTACGGTCCAAATGAGCAGTTCTTC. Translating gives CASSYGPNEQFF.

This chain uses TRBV12-3 or TRBV12-4 with TRBJ2-3; perhaps TRBD1 as D (5 bases). Trimming shortened V by 1 base and J by 8 bases, and 7 bases separated the two germline ends. The CDR3 has 12 amino acids. CDR3 bases: TGTGCCAGCAGTTTAGGGACACTTACGCAGTATTTT. Encoded protein: CASSLGTLTQYF.

The genes are TRBV3-1 (or the pseudogene TRBV3-2) and TRBJ2-5; the match to TRBD2 covers 14 bases. The CDR3 is made up of 17 amino acids. The germline V gene encodes CDR1 LGHDT and CDR2 YNNKEL (reference sequence). With 1 base clipped from V and 5 bases from J, the junction kept 6 bases outside the gene matches. In DNA form, the CDR3 reads TGTGCCAGCAGCCAAGGACTAGCGGGGGGGCCCCGGGAGACCCAGTACTTC. Translating it yields CASSQGLAGGPRETQYF.

The rearrangement joins TRBV28 to TRBJ1-5; D is unclear. The V gene lost 4 bases and the J gene lost 4 bases, with 11 bases spanning the gap. Germline V gene lookup returns CDR1 MDHEN and CDR2 SYDVKM. This CDR3 has 14 amino acids. The CDR3 here is CASSSVLINQPQHF. CDR3 nucleotides: TGTGCCAGCAGTTCAGTCTTAATAAATCAGCCCCAGCATTTT.

The gene calls are TRBV5-6 and TRBJ1-2; D gene uncertain. The CDR3 has 12 residues. The V end lost 2 bases, the J end lost 5 bases, and 7 bases lay between the germline ends. Germline-derived CDR1 and CDR2 are SGHDT and YYEEEE. CDR3 residues: CASSLRRYGYTF. CDR3 DNA: TGTGCCAGCAGCTTACGCCGGTATGGCTACACCTTC.

The chain couples TRBV5-4 to TRBJ2-7; maybe TRBD2 (5 bases). The V gene lost 0 bases and the J gene lost 6 bases, with 13 bases spanning the gap. The CDR3 is made up of 14 amino acids. Germline V gene data show CDR1 as SGHNT and CDR2 as YYREEE (reference sequence). The CDR3 region has the DNA TGTGCCAGCAGCTTGGGGACTCCCCCTACCGAGCAGTACTTC. Translated, it gives CASSLGTPPTEQYF.

Only one count was recorded for this clone. This chain uses TRBV5-6 with TRBJ2-1; 8 bases fit TRBD1. Germline CDR1 SGHDT, CDR2 YYEEEE. This CDR3 has 14 amino acids. V lost 6 bases, J lost 4 bases, and 6 bases stayed unmatched. CDR3 amino acids: CASKRTGWYNEQFF. DNA for the CDR3: TGTGCCAGCAAGCGGACAGGGTGGTACAATGAGCAGTTCTTC.

The rearrangement joins TRBV3-1 (or the pseudogene TRBV3-2) to TRBJ1-4; 7 bases match TRBD1. V was pared by 6 bases and J by 4 bases, with 8 bases of the junction left unmatched. Germline V gives CDR1 LGHDT, CDR2 YNNKEL (reference sequence). The CDR3 runs to 15 residues. CDR3 loop: CASRPGTASNEKLFF. The CDR3 DNA sequence: TGTGCCAGCAGACCAGGGACAGCCAGTAATGAAAAACTGTTTTTT.

The chain is built from TRBV18 and TRBJ2-1; 9 bases match TRBD2. Per the germline V gene, CDR1 is KGHSH and CDR2 is LQKENI. V trimming: 4 bases; J trimming: 7 bases; junction bases outside the gene matches: 8. The CDR3 is 15 amino acids. CDR3 region: CASSQSAGGLNEQFF. The CDR3 nucleotides are TGTGCCAGCTCACAATCAGCGGGGGGTTTGAATGAGCAGTTCTTC.

The gene calls are TRBV28 and TRBJ1-2, with 8 bases identical to TRBD1. Trimming at V came to 7 bases and at J to 4 bases, leaving 8 bases not matched to a gene. Germline CDR1 reads MDHEN; CDR2 reads SYDVKM. This CDR3 has 14 residues. In DNA, the CDR3 is TGTGCCAGCATCGCCGCAGGGGGCTTCTATGGCTACACCTTC. It encodes CASIAAGGFYGYTF.